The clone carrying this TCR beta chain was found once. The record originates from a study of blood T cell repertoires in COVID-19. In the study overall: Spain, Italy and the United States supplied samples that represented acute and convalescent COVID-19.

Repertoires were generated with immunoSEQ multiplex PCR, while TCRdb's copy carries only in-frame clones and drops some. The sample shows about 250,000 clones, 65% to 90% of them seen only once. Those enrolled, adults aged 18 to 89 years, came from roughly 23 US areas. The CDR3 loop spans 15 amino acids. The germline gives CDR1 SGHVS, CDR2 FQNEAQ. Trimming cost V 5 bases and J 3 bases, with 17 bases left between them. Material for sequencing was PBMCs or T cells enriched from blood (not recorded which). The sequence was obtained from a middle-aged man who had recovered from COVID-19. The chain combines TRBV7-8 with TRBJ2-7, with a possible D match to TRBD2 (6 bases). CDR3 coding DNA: TGTGCCAGCAGCCCCGGGTACGGAGGGGACTACGAGCAGTACTTC. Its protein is CASSPGYGGDYEQYF.